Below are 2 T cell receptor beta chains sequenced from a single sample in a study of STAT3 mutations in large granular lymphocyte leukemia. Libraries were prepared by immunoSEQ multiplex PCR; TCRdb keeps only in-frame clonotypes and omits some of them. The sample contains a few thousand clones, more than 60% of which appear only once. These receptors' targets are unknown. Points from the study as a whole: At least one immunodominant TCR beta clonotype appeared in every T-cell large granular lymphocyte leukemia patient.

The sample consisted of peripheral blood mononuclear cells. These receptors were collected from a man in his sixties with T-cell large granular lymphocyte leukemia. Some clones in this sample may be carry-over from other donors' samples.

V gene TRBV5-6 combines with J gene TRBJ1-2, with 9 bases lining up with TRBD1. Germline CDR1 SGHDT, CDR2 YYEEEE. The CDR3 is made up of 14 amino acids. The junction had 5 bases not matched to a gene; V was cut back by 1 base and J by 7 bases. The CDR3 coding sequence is TGTGCCAGCAGCTTGATGGGACAGGGAATTGGCTACACCTTC. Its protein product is CASSLMGQGIGYTF.

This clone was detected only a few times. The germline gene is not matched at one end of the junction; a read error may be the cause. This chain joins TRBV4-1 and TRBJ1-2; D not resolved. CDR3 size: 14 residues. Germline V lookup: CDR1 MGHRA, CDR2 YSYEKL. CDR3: CASSQDTTGYAYTF. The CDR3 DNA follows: TGCGCCAGCAGCCAAGATACGACCGGGTATGCCTACACCTTC.